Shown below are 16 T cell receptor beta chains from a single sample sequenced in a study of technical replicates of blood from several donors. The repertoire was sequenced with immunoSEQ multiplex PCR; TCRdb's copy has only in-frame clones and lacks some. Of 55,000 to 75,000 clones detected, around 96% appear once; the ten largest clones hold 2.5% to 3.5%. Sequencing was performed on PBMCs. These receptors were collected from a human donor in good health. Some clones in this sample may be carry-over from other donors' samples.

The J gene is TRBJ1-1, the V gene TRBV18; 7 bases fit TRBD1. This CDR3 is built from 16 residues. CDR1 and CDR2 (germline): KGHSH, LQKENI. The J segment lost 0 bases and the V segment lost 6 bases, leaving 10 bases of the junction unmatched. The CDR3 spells CASSPRDRALNTEAFF. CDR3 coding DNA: TGTGCCAGCTCCCCCCGAGACAGGGCCCTGAACACTGAAGCTTTCTTT.

Written as DNA, the CDR3 is TGCAGCGTTGTCAGTTGGGGAGTTGGAAAGCGGGGTTTTCATGAGCAGTTCTTC. It encodes CSVVSWGVGKRGFHEQFF. This chain connects TRBV29-1 to TRBJ2-1; 7 bases align to TRBD2. Trimming removed 4 bases from V and 8 bases from J; junction bases left unmatched: 23. Germline CDR1 SQVTM, CDR2 ANQGSEA. The CDR3 is 18 residues long.

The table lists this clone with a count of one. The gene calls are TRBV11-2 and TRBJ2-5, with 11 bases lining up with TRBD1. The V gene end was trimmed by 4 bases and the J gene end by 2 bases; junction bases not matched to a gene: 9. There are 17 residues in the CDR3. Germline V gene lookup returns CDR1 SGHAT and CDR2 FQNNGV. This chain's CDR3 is CASSSNRRDRGQETQYF. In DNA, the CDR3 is TGTGCCAGCAGCTCGAACCGGCGGGACAGGGGGCAAGAGACCCAGTACTTC.

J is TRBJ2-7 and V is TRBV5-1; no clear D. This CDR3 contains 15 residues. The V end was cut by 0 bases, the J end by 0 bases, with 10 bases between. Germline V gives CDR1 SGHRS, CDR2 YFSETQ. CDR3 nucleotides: TGCGCCAGCAGCTTGGGAGCCGGGTACTCCTACGAGCAGTACTTC. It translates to CASSLGAGYSYEQYF.

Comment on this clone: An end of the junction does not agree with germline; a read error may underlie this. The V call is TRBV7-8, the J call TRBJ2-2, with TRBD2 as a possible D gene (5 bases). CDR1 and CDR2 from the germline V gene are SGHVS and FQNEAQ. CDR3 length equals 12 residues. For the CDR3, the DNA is TGTGCCAGCAGCTTATCGGTCGGGAAGCTGTTTTTT. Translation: CASSLSVGKLFF.

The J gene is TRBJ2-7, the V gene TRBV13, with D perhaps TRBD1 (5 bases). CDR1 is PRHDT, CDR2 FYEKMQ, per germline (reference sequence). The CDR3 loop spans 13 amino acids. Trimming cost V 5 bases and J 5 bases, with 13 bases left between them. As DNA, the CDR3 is TGTGCCAGCAGCCTTAGACAGTCCCACGAGCAGTACTTC. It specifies CASSLRQSHEQYF.

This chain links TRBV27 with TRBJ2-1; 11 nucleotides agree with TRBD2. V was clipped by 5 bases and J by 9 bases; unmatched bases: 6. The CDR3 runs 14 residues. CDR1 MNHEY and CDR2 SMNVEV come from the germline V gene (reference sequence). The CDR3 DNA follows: TGTGCCAGCAGTACTAGCGGGAGAGGTATTGAGCAGTTCTTC. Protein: CASSTSGRGIEQFF.

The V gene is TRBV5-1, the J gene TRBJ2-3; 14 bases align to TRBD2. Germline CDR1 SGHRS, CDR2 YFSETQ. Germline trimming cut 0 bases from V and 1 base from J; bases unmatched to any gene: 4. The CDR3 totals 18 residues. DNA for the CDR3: TGCGCCAGCAGCTTGGGACTAGCGGGGGGGCGGGGCACAGATACGCAGTATTTT. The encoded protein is CASSLGLAGGRGTDTQYF.

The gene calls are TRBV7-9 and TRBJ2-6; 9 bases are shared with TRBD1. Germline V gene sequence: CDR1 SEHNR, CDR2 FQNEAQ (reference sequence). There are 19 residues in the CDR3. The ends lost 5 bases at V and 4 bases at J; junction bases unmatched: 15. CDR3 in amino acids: CASSLDLTGGMAGANVLTF. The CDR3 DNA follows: TGTGCCAGCAGCCTAGACCTCACAGGGGGCATGGCGGGGGCCAACGTCCTGACTTTC. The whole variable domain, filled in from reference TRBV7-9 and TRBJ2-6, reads DTGVSQNPRHKITKRGQNVTFRCDPISEHNRLYWYRQTLGQGPEFLTYFQNEAQLEKSRLLSDRFSAERPKGSFSTLEIQRTEQGDSAMYLCASSLDLTGGMAGANVLTFGAGSRLTVL.

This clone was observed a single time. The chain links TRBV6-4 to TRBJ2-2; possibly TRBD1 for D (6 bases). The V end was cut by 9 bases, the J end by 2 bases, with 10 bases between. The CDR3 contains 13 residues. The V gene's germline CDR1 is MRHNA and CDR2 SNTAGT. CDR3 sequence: CASGQQNTGELFF. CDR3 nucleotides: TGTGCCAGTGGACAGCAAAACACCGGGGAGCTGTTTTTT.

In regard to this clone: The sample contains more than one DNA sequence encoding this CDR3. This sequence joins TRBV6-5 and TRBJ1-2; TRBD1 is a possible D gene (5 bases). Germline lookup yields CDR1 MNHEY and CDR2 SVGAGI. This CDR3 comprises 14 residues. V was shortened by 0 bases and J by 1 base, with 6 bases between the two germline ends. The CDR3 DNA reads TGTGCCAGCAGTTACTCAAGGGGTAACTATGGCTACACCTTC. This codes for CASSYSRGNYGYTF.

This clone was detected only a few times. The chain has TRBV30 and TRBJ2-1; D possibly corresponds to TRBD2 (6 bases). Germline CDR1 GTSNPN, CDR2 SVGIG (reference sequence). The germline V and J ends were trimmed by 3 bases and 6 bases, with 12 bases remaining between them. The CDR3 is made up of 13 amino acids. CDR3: CAWRGLVANEQFF. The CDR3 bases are TGTGCCTGGAGGGGACTCGTGGCCAATGAGCAGTTCTTC.

The CDR3 spells CAWSPSGLTTWETQYF. The CDR3, as DNA: TGTGCCTGGAGTCCCTCCGGTCTCACGACTTGGGAGACCCAGTACTTC. The rearrangement joins TRBV30 to TRBJ2-5; D is unclear. This CDR3 spans 16 amino acids. Germline values: CDR1 GTSNPN, CDR2 SVGIG (reference sequence). Trimming cost V 2 bases and J 5 bases, with 21 bases left between them.

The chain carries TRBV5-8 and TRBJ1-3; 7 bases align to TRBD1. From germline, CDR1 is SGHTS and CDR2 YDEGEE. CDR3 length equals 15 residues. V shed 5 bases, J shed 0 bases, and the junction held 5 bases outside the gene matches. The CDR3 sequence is CASRDRRTSGNTIYF. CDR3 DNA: TGTGCCAGCAGGGACAGGCGGACCTCTGGAAACACCATATATTTT.

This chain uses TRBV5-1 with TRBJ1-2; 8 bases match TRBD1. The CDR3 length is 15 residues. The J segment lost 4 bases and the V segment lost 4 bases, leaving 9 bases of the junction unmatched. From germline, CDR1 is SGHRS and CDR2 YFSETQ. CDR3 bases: TGCGCCAGCAGCACGGGGACAGGCGACCTCTATGGCTACACCTTC. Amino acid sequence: CASSTGTGDLYGYTF.

CDR3 DNA sequence: TGCGCCAGCAGCTCATACAGGGGGCTTGATGAGCAGTTCTTC. Its protein is CASSSYRGLDEQFF. The V gene is TRBV5-1, the J gene TRBJ2-1, with TRBD1 identical over 9 bases. Germline V gene lookup returns CDR1 SGHRS and CDR2 YFSETQ. The CDR3 is 14 residues long. V lost 3 bases and J lost 8; bases outside the gene matches: 6.